This T cell receptor beta chain was identified during a study of shared clonotypes between healthy human individuals. Whole-study results and caveats: Sampling involved blood alone; tissue repertoires likely differ. Generally, estimated richness proved larger in naive subsets than it did in memory subsets.

V lost 5 bases to trimming and J lost 2 bases, with 10 bases between them. Germline V gene lookup returns CDR1 SGHAT and CDR2 FQNNGV. The CDR3 spans 13 residues. Measured with immunoSEQ multiplex PCR; TCRdb has only the in-frame clones, and not every one. The sample has 100,000 to 120,000 clones; around 68% are singletons. Turning to this clone: Its antigen remains unknown.

This receptor was identified in a woman in her thirties in good health. The specimen sequenced was memory CD8+ T cells sorted from blood. The sample's subset: CD45RO+ cells pooled with CCR7-negative TemRA cells. The chain links TRBV11-2 to TRBJ2-7; D tentatively fits TRBD1 or TRBD2 (5 bases each). CDR3 loop: CASSPTGPYEQYF. In nucleotides, the CDR3 is TGTGCCAGCAGCCCCACGGGGCCCTACGAGCAGTACTTC.